This T cell receptor beta chain derives from a study of cytomegalovirus exposure and HLA in healthy donors. As for the study in general: T cells numbering about 180 million yielded some 110 million unique TCR beta sequences in an earlier analysis. Study results and caveats: The study recorded 160 or so TCR beta chains that were cytomegalovirus-associated. Researchers reported from a later analysis that most CMV-associated TCR beta chains appeared HLA-restricted. Productive status was seen about 87% or about 30% of the time for most TCR beta V segments in an earlier analysis.

60 Vbeta and 13 Jbeta primers were used in PCR. Some clones are missing from TCRdb's copy, which holds only in-frame ones; the method was immunoSEQ multiplex PCR. The data hold 150,000 to 200,000 clones, with roughly 77% observed a single time. The CDR3 covers 14 residues. The germline CDR1 and CDR2 sequences are MDHEN and SYDVKM. Trimming took 5 bases from V and 3 from J; bases not matched to a gene: 2. With regard to this clone: The antigen is unknown.

The sample comprised PBMCs. The chain has TRBV28 and TRBJ2-3; 10 bases are shared with TRBD1. The source of this sequence is a young man in good health and CMV-seropositive. The chain's CDR3 is CASSDRGRTDTQYF. CDR3 bases: TGTGCCAGCAGTGACAGGGGGCGAACAGATACGCAGTATTTT.